The TCR beta chain under discussion was sequenced for a study of control samples from healthy donors and cancer patients. Measured with immunoSEQ multiplex PCR; TCRdb has only the in-frame clones, and not every one. The table lists 100,000 to 150,000 clones, roughly 92% of them singletons. CDR1 is SGHDN and CDR2 is FVKESK in the germline V gene. The CDR3 is 14 amino acids. V lost 3 bases, J lost 3 bases, and 2 bases stayed unmatched. V and J are TRBV14 and TRBJ2-1, with 7 positions matching TRBD1. The receptor comes from a young man in good health. Input material: blood. CDR3 amino acids: CASSHDRVYNEQFF. The CDR3 DNA reads as TGTGCCAGCAGCCACGACAGGGTCTACAATGAGCAGTTCTTC.